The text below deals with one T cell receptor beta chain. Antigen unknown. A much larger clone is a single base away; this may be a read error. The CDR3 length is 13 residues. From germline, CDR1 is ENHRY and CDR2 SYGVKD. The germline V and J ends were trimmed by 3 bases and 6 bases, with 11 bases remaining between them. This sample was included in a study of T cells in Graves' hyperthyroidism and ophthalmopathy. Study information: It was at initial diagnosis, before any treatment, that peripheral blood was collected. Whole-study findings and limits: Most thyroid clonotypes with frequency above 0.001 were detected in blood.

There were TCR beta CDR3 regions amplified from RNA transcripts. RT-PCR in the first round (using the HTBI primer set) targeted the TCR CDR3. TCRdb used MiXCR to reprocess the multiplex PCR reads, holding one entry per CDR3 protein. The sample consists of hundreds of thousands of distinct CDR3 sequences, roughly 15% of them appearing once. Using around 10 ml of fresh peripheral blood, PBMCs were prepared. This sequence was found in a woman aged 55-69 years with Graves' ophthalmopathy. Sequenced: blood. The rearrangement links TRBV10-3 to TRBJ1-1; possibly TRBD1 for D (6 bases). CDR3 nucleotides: TGTGCCATCAGTGAAGCTCGGACAGCTGAAGCTTTCTTT. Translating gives CAISEARTAEAFF.